The rows below give T cell receptor beta chains drawn from one sample of a study of shared clonotypes between healthy human individuals. The table came from immunoSEQ multiplex PCR; TCRdb's copy has only in-frame clones and leaves some out. The sample lists roughly 1,100,000 clones, roughly 70% seen once, with approximately 1.5% in the top ten. Sequenced input: memory CD4+ T cells sorted from blood. Receptors originate from a man aged 18 to 30 in good health. Both conserved end residues are part of each CDR3. The D gene is left open where the match is weak. Clone size, where shown, is once, few, many, or a class for clones that have expanded.

cdr3_nt | cdr3_aa | clone_size | j_call | d_call | v_call | cdr3_length
TGTGCCATCAGTACGCAACCACAGGTGGGCACTGAAGCTTTCTTT | CAISTQPQVGTEAFF | - | TRBJ1-1 | - | TRBV10-3 | 15
TGCGCCAGCAGCCCGCAAGAGGGGCGCGCCGAGCAGTACTTC | CASSPQEGRAEQYF | - | TRBJ2-7 | - | TRBV5-1 | 14
TGTGCCAGCAGTGTGCGTCCGAAGAACTACGAGCAGTACTTC | CASSVRPKNYEQYF | - | TRBJ2-7 | - | TRBV6-1 | 14
TGTGCCAGCAGTGTCGGGGGGGGGCAAAGTTCACCCCTCCACTTT | CASSVGGGQSSPLHF | - | TRBJ1-6 | - | TRBV6-1 | 15
TGCGCCAGCAGCCTCGGGGGTCGTACCTACGAGCAGTACTTC | CASSLGGRTYEQYF | - | TRBJ2-7 | - | TRBV5-1 | 14
TGTGCCAGCAGCTTATCTAGCGGGGGAGGGAATGAGCAGTTCTTC | CASSLSSGGGNEQFF | - | TRBJ2-1 | TRBD2 | TRBV11-2 | 15
TGTGCCAGCAGCCAGGGAGGACAGGGGTCTAACTATGGCTACACCTTC | CASSQGGQGSNYGYTF | - | TRBJ1-2 | TRBD1 | TRBV14 | 16
TGTGCCAGCGGATCGGACGGGAAAGCTTTCTTT | CASGSDGKAFF | - | TRBJ1-1 | - | TRBV5-6 | 11
TGTGCCAGCAGTTCGAGCGGGTTATCTAATGAAAAACTGTTTTTT | CASSSSGLSNEKLFF | - | TRBJ1-4 | - | TRBV6-6 | 15
TGTGCCAGCAGCTTAGCCCTCAACCCACTAGCGGGATCCTACGAGCAGTACTTC | CASSLALNPLAGSYEQYF | - | TRBJ2-7 | TRBD2 | TRBV11-2 | 18
TGTGCCACTCAGACCGGGGATTCACCCCTCCACTTT | CATQTGDSPLHF | - | TRBJ1-6 | - | TRBV6-1 | 12
TGCGCCAGCAGTGGACGTGAGAAGCAGTACTTC | CASSGREKQYF | - | TRBJ2-7 | - | TRBV10-2 | 11
TGTGCCAGCAGCCAGTGGGACAGGGTGAACATTCAGTACTTC | CASSQWDRVNIQYF | - | TRBJ2-4 | TRBD1 | TRBV28 | 14
TGCGCCAGCAGCTTGGGGGGGACTAGCGTTAGAGCCTACGAGCAGTACTTC | CASSLGGTSVRAYEQYF | - | TRBJ2-7 | TRBD2 | TRBV5-1 | 17
TGTGCCAGCAGCTTAGGGGGAGGGGGAGAGACCCAGTACTTC | CASSLGGGGETQYF | - | TRBJ2-5 | - | TRBV7-6 | 14
TGTGCCTGGAGTGTACCACCTAACACTGAAGCTTTCTTT | CAWSVPPNTEAFF | few | TRBJ1-1 | - | TRBV30 | 13
TGTGCCAGCAGCTTGGTAGGGGGCTGGGGCTACACCTTC | CASSLVGGWGYTF | - | TRBJ1-2 | TRBD1 | TRBV5-6 | 13
TGCGCCAGCAGTCAAGGAACTAGCGGGGGGCAGTACTTC | CASSQGTSGGQYF | - | TRBJ2-5 | TRBD2 | TRBV10-2 | 13
TGTGCCTGGAGTGTCCCCCGCCGGGACCCAGGGGCCAATGAGCAGTTCTTC | CAWSVPRRDPGANEQFF | - | TRBJ2-1 | - | TRBV30 | 17
TGCGCCAGCAGTCTTGAAGGGCTTAATGAAAAACTGTTTTTT | CASSLEGLNEKLFF | - | TRBJ1-4 | - | TRBV4-3 | 14
TGTGCCAGCAGTCCGCCTTTTAGCTCCTACAATGAGCAGTTCTTC | CASSPPFSSYNEQFF | - | TRBJ2-1 | - | TRBV28 | 15